Listed here are 19 T cell receptor beta chains from one sample, sequenced in a study of T cell clones after liver transplantation. Here immunoSEQ multiplex PCR was the method, and the copy in TCRdb shows in-frame clones only, minus some. The repertoire holds 45,000 to 55,000 clones, with around 84% as singletons. The source was CD4+ T cells from blood, collected before liver transplant. The receptors shown here come from a human donor who received a liver transplant.

The rearrangement joins TRBV30 to TRBJ2-3; 8 nucleotides line up with TRBD2. V was clipped by 1 base and J by 4 bases; unmatched bases: 7. This CDR3 spans 15 amino acids. Germline V CDR1 and CDR2: GTSNPN, SVGIG (reference sequence). CDR3 bases: TGTGCCTGGAGTGCTCTACTAGCGGAGTCAGATACGCAGTATTTT. Its protein product is CAWSALLAESDTQYF.

The gene calls are TRBV29-1 and TRBJ2-1; D not resolved. The CDR3 totals 11 residues. Germline values: CDR1 SQVTM, CDR2 ANQGSEA. V lost 4 bases and J 9 bases, leaving 10 bases between the germline ends. The CDR3 reads CSVVVGSEQFF. In nucleotides, the CDR3 is TGCAGCGTTGTTGTGGGGTCTGAGCAGTTCTTC.

The chain carries TRBV30 and TRBJ2-7; 7 nucleotides match TRBD2. The trim removed 2 bases at V and 0 bases at J, leaving 7 bases unmatched. This CDR3 comprises 15 residues. Germline V gene lookup returns CDR1 GTSNPN and CDR2 SVGIG (reference sequence). The chain's CDR3 is CAWSRRGGSSYEQYF. Written as DNA, the CDR3 is TGTGCCTGGAGTCGGAGGGGCGGGAGCTCCTACGAGCAGTACTTC.

The CDR3 DNA reads TGTGCCATCAGTGTTTCCGGGACTAGAGGCACAGATACGCAGTATTTT. This encodes CAISVSGTRGTDTQYF. This chain uses TRBV10-3 with TRBJ2-3; 8 bases match TRBD2. V shed 4 bases, J shed 1 base, and the junction held 7 bases outside the gene matches. CDR1 and CDR2 from the germline V gene are ENHRY and SYGVKD. The CDR3 runs 16 residues.

The chain carries TRBV9 and TRBJ2-3; the match to TRBD2 covers 7 bases. The CDR3 is 15 residues long. The germline V gene has CDR1 SGDLS and CDR2 YYNGEE. The V segment lost 2 bases and the J segment 0 bases; nucleotides outside the gene matches: 3. The CDR3 sequence: CASSVIAGSTDTQYF. The CDR3, as DNA: TGTGCCAGCAGCGTGATAGCGGGCAGCACAGATACGCAGTATTTT.

This clone was detected once. The gene calls are TRBV29-1 and TRBJ1-1, with 7 bases matching TRBD1. Germline loops: CDR1 SQVTM, CDR2 ANQGSEA. This CDR3 is built from 12 residues. J gave up 4 bases and V 4 bases, and 3 bases lay outside the gene matches. Here the CDR3 reads CSVGQGGTEAFF. The CDR3 DNA reads TGCAGCGTTGGACAGGGAGGCACTGAAGCTTTCTTT. The full variable domain, in which reference TRBV29-1 and TRBJ1-1 provide the parts outside the CDR3, is SAVISQKPSRDICQRGTSLTIQCQVDSQVTMMFWYRQQPGQSLTLIATANQGSEATYESGFVIDKFPISRPNLTFSTLTVSNMSPEDSSIYLCSVGQGGTEAFFGQGTRLTVV.

V usage is TRBV7-3 and J usage is TRBJ2-3; possibly TRBD1 for D (5 bases). The CDR3 totals 16 residues. Germline V gives CDR1 SGHTA, CDR2 FQGTGA. V was shortened by 1 base and J by 4 bases, with 15 bases between the two germline ends. DNA for the CDR3: TGTGCCAGCAGCTTAAGTTCAGGGCTTATGCCAGATACGCAGTATTTT. Translated: CASSLSSGLMPDTQYF. Supplemented by reference TRBV7-3 and TRBJ2-3, the full variable domain reads GAGVSQTPSNKVTEKGKYVELRCDPISGHTALYWYRQSLGQGPEFLIYFQGTGAADDSGLPNDRFFAVRPEGSVSTLKIQRTERGDSAVYLCASSLSSGLMPDTQYFGPGTRLTVL.

The genes are TRBV6-4 and TRBJ1-1; tentative D call: TRBD1 (6 bases). Per germline, CDR1 MRHNA and CDR2 SNTAGT. This CDR3 contains 16 residues. V was clipped by 9 bases and J by 1 base, with 21 bases between them. The CDR3 is CARKTGTTETNTEAFF. The CDR3 DNA is TGTGCCAGAAAAACCGGGACAACAGAGACGAACACTGAAGCTTTCTTT.

This rearrangement joins TRBV4-2 to TRBJ1-5, with a tentative D call TRBD1 (6 bases). From germline, CDR1 is LGHNA and CDR2 YNFKEQ. The CDR3 totals 15 residues. Trimming removed 1 base from V and 7 bases from J, with 14 bases in between. The CDR3 DNA reads TGTGCCAGCAGCCAAGCTGCCCCAGGGGCCCAGCCCCAGCATTTT. It codes for CASSQAAPGAQPQHF.

This rearrangement joins TRBV7-2 to TRBJ2-7; 7 bases fit TRBD2. With V trimmed by 3 bases and J by 4 bases, 9 bases remained unmatched. Per germline, CDR1 SGHTA and CDR2 FQGNSA. The CDR3 has 15 amino acids. The CDR3 region is CASSFSGTTTYEQYF. The CDR3 nucleotides read TGTGCCAGCAGCTTCTCCGGGACTACCACTTACGAGCAGTACTTC.

The chain is built from TRBV9 and TRBJ2-3; 9 bases line up with TRBD2. Germline V gives CDR1 SGDLS, CDR2 YYNGEE. This CDR3 is 16 amino acids long. Trimming removed 0 bases from V and 5 bases from J; junction bases left unmatched: 7. The CDR3 region is CASSVATRGGLDTQYF. The CDR3 DNA is TGTGCCAGCAGCGTAGCTACGCGGGGGGGATTAGATACGCAGTATTTT.

The chain is built from TRBV2 and TRBJ2-2; 11 bases agree with TRBD2. With V trimmed by 6 bases and J by 2 bases, 8 bases remained unmatched. This CDR3 comprises 17 residues. Germline V lookup: CDR1 SNHLY, CDR2 FYNNEI. CDR3: CASRPLGLADNTGELFF. DNA for the CDR3: TGTGCCAGCAGGCCTTTGGGACTAGCGGATAACACCGGGGAGCTGTTTTTT.

Of note for this clone: At one end the junction does not follow the germline gene, possibly because of a read error. The chain joins TRBV7-7 to TRBJ2-7, with D possibly matching TRBD2 (6 bases). Germline CDR1 SSHAT, CDR2 FNYEAQ (reference sequence). The CDR3 has 16 residues. This chain's CDR3 is CASSPSLGGWDLEQYF. CDR3 bases: TGTGCTAGCAGCCCCAGCCTCGGAGGGTGGGATTTGGAGCAGTACTTC.

The chain recombines TRBV27 with TRBJ2-5; 12 nucleotides line up with TRBD2. Germline V gene sequence: CDR1 MNHEY, CDR2 SMNVEV (reference sequence). CDR3 size: 16 residues. V lost 5 bases and J lost 5; bases outside the gene matches: 9. The CDR3 region is CASSLLAGGPWETQYF. The CDR3 coding sequence is TGTGCCAGCAGTCTCCTAGCGGGGGGGCCTTGGGAGACCCAGTACTTC.

The rearrangement links TRBV18 to TRBJ1-4; D possibly corresponds to TRBD1 (5 bases). CDR3 length: 17 amino acids. V was trimmed by 5 bases and J by 6 bases, leaving 22 bases between them. Looked up from germline, CDR1 is KGHSH and CDR2 is LQKENI. Here the CDR3 DNA reads TGTGCCAGCTCATTGAATTTATGGGGGGAAGGCGATGAAAAACTGTTTTTT. The encoded protein is CASSLNLWGEGDEKLFF.

This clone was observed once. This chain links TRBV6-5 with TRBJ1-2; the match to TRBD1 covers 8 bases. Germline V gives CDR1 MNHEY, CDR2 SVGAGI. The CDR3 extends over 14 amino acids. V lost 6 bases and J lost 7; bases outside the gene matches: 10. The chain's CDR3 is CASRRDRGTIGYTF. CDR3 nucleotide sequence: TGTGCCAGCAGGCGCGACAGGGGAACTATTGGCTACACCTTC.

The count of this clone is one. The chain joins TRBV6-5 to TRBJ2-3; TRBD2 aligns across 7 bases. The CDR3 loop spans 16 amino acids. J was trimmed by 2 bases and V by 2 bases; bases with no gene match: 7. Germline V gene lookup returns CDR1 MNHEY and CDR2 SVGAGI. The CDR3 nucleotides read TGTGCCAGCAGTTACGGACTAGTGGGGAACACAGATACGCAGTATTTT. It is translated as CASSYGLVGNTDTQYF.

The CDR3 nucleotides are TGTGCCTGCCTAAGGGGGGGGCTGGGAGGAAACACCATATATTTT. Translating it yields CACLRGGLGGNTIYF. This chain connects TRBV30 to TRBJ1-3, with a possible D match to TRBD1 (6 bases). The CDR3 covers 15 residues. Between the trimmed V and J ends, which lost 6 bases and 4 bases, there was a span of 19 bases. Germline V gene sequence: CDR1 GTSNPN, CDR2 SVGIG (reference sequence). The full variable domain, its missing parts supplied by reference TRBV30 and TRBJ1-3, is SQTIHQWPATLVQPVGSPLSLECTVEGTSNPNLYWYRQAAGRGLQLLFYSVGIGQISSEVPQNLSASRPQDRQFILSSKKLLLSDSGFYLCACLRGGLGGNTIYFGEGSWLTVV.

In this sample, this clone turned up once. This chain joins TRBV6-6 and TRBJ2-1, with 7 bases aligning to TRBD1. CDR3 length: 14 residues. Trimming cost V 6 bases and J 4 bases; bases outside gene matches: 6. Germline CDR1 reads MNHNY; CDR2 reads SVGAGI (reference sequence). The CDR3 sequence: CASRKGQIYNEQFF. The CDR3 DNA follows: TGTGCCAGCAGAAAGGGACAGATATACAATGAGCAGTTCTTC.